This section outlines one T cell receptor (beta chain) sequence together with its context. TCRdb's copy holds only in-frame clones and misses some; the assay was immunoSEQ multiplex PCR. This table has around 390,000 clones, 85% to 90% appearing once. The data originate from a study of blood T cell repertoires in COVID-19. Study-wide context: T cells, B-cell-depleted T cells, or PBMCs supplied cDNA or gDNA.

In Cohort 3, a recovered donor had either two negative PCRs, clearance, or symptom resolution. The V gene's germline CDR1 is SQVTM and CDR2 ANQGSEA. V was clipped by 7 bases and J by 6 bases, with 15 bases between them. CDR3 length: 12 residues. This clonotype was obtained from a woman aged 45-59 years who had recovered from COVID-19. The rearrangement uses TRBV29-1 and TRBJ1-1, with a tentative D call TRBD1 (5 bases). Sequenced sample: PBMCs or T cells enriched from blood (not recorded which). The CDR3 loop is CSAKVGGAEAFF. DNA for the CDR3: TGCAGCGCCAAAGTCGGGGGGGCTGAAGCTTTCTTT.